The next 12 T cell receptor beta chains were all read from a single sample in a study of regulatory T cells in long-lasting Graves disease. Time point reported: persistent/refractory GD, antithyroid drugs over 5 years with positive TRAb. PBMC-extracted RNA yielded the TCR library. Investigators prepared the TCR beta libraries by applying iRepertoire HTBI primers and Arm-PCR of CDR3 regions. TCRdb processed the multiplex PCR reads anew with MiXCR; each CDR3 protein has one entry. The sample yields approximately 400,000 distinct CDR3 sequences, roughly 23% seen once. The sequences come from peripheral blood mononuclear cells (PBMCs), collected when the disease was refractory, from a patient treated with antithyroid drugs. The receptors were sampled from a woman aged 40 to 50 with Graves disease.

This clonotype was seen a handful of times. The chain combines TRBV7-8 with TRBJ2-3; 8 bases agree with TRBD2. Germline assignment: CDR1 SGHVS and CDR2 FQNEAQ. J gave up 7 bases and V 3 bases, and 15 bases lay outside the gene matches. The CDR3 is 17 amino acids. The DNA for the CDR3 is TGTGCCAGCAGCTTTTCGCGGGAAGCGGGAGATGGGCATACGCAGTATTTT. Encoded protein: CASSFSREAGDGHTQYF.

CDR3 DNA: TGTGCCAGTAGGATGGCCGGTGAAGAGACCCAGTACTTC. This gives the protein CASRMAGEETQYF. This chain uses TRBV25-1 with TRBJ2-5; D call uncertain. The germline CDR1 and CDR2 sequences are MGHDK and SYGVNS. The V end lost 9 bases, the J end lost 3 bases, and 14 bases lay between the germline ends. The CDR3 is 13 amino acids.

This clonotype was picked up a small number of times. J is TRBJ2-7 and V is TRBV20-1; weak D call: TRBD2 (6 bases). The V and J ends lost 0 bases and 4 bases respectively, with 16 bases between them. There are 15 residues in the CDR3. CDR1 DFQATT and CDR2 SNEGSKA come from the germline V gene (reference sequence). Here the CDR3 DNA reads TGCAGTGCTAGAGATCCCCTCGGGACTCGATACGAGCAGTACTTC. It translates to CSARDPLGTRYEQYF.

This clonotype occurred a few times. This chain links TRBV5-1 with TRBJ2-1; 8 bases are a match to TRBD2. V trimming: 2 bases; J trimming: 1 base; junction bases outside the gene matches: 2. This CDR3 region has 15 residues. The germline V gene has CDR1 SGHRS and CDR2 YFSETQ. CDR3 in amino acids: CASSFAGGSYNEQFF. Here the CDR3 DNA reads TGCGCCAGCAGCTTTGCGGGAGGTTCCTACAATGAGCAGTTCTTC.

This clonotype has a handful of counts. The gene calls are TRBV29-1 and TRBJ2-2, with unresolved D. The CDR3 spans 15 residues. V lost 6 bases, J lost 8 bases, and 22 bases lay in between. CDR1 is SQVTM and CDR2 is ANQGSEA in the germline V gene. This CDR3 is CSVLTEGIATGELFF. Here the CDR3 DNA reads TGCAGCGTACTGACCGAAGGGATTGCGACGGGGGAGCTGTTTTTT.

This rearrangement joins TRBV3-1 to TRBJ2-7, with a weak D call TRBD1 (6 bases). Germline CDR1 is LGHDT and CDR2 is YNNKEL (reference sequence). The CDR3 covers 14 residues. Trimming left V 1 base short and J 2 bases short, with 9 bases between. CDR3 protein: CASSQGTAAYEQYF. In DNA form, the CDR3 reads TGTGCCAGCAGCCAAGGGACAGCTGCCTACGAGCAGTACTTC.

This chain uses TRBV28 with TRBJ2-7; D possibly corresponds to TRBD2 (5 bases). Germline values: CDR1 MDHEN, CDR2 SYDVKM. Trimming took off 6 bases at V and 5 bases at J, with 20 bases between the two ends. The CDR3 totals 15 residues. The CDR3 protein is CASSQEGTRPDEQYF. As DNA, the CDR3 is TGTGCCAGCAGCCAAGAGGGAACGCGACCGGACGAGCAGTACTTC.

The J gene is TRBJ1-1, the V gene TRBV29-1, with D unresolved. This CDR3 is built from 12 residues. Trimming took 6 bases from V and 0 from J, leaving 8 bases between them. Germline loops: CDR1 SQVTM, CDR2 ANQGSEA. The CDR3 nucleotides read TGCAGCGTGGACGGTGTGAACACTGAAGCTTTCTTT. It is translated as CSVDGVNTEAFF.

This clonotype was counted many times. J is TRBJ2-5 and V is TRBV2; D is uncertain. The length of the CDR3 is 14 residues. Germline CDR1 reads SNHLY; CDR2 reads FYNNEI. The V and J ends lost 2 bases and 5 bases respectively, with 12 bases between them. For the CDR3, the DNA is TGTGCCAGCAGTGAATGGGATTTGGGTGAGACCCAGTACTTC. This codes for CASSEWDLGETQYF.

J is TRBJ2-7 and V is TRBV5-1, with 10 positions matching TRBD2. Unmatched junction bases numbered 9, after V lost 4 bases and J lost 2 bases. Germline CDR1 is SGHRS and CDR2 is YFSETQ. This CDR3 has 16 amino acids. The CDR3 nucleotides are TGCGCCAGCAGCCCCAATACCGGGACTAGCGCCTACGAGCAGTACTTC. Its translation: CASSPNTGTSAYEQYF.

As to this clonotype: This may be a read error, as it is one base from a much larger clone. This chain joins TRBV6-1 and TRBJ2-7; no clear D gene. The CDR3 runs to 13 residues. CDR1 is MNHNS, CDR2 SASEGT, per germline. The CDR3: CVSNKVPSYEQYF. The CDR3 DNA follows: TGTGTCAGCAATAAGGTTCCCTCCTACGAGCAGTACTTC.

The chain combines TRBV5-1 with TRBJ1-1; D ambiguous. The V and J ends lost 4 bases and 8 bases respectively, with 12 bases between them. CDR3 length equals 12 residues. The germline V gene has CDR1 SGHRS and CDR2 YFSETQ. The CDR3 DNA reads TGCGCCAGCAGCCCCCTGGGCGTGGAAGCTTTCTTT. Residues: CASSPLGVEAFF.